A single TCR beta chain is shown here with its context. The entry originates in a study of blood T cell repertoires in COVID-19. The data were produced by immunoSEQ multiplex PCR, yet TCRdb's version contains in-frame clones alone and is incomplete. The sample holds approximately 270,000 clones, roughly 91% seen once. The CDR3 contains 13 residues. Between the trimmed V and J ends, which lost 3 bases and 2 bases, there was a span of 6 bases. The TCR comes from a man in his thirties or forties with acute or convalescent COVID-19. The sample was peripheral blood. The chain has TRBV12-3 or TRBV12-4 and TRBJ2-3, with unresolved D. Here the CDR3 reads CASSFHYTDTQYF. The DNA of the CDR3 is TGTGCCAGCAGTTTTCACTACACAGATACGCAGTATTTT.